This TCR beta chain was profiled in a study of cytomegalovirus exposure and HLA in healthy donors (TCRdb year 2017). Broadly, across the study: An earlier analysis of a few hundred of the donors reported 250 to 350 Gb of sequence data and 95 million to 120 million unique TCR beta sequences obtained from 180 million or so T cells. To predict cytomegalovirus infection status, the study combined high-throughput TCR immunosequencing, statistical association of individual TCRs with disease status, and machine learning. A few DR-DQ haplotypes were treated as single units for association and clustering because of strong linkage in the cohort. The T cell repertoires of 700 or so subjects were profiled by immunosequencing and related to cytomegalovirus serostatus. Along with the approximately 650-subject first cohort, a separate validation cohort of about 110 different subjects was used. A later genetic analysis used genome-wide SNP genotypes for about 60% of the 666 donors, treating that subset as a discovery cohort. The study aimed to test whether signatures of past pathogen exposure could be identified by cataloging public T cell receptors. An earlier analysis of 587 of the donors used high-throughput TCR beta sequencing to judge whether each TCR beta V gene segment behaved as functional or pseudogenic. Of the approximately 400 genotyped donors, 70% to 90% were placed in the genetic ancestry cluster associated with self-reported Caucasian donors. The number of typed donors differed by locus: roughly 629-640 for A, B, C, DRB1 and DQB1; approximately 520 for DQA1; some 610 for DPA1; and roughly 470 for DPB1. To study patterns of TCR occurrence, a later analysis re-analyzed previously published TCR beta repertoires from around 670 donors and added high-resolution HLA genotyping. On average, about 200,000 unique TCR beta nucleotide sequences were sequenced per donor among 398 genotyped donors of the cohort, with roughly 18% of those sequences being non-productive. Class I and class II HLA loci were covered by the typing at four-digit resolution. Donor age, sex, ethnicity and CMV serostatus were compiled alongside the repertoire data. All discovery cohort repertoires had been generated on a single sequencing platform. In the later analysis, no new phenotypic data were used to find candidate immune exposures; instead, reliance was placed on TCR beta sequences and their occurrence across donors. Roughly 310 gigabases of sequencing data and some 85 million unique TCR sequences were included in an early release covering roughly 600 HLA-typed donors. Beyond this particular receptor, the publication reports: Roughly uniform sequencing depth across donors was assumed in presence/absence analyses, although this assumption may not hold. A cluster of highly shared sequence variants was judged likely to be a technical artifact of the sequencing pipeline. In a later analysis, the rate of TCR association differed among HLA loci, with DRB1 alleles having the most associated TCRs and HLA-C alleles having the fewest. Because counts were too low, around 18 rarely observed V segments, including chromosome 9 orphons, were left out of the earlier analysis of roughly 600 of the donors. A later analysis associated 15,000 to 20,000 TCR beta sequences with specific HLA alleles at a false discovery rate of 0.05. Broadly in line with IMGT annotations, most TCR beta V segments showed up in productive rearrangements about 90% or about 30% of the time in an earlier analysis of 450 to 600 of the donors. In this cohort, only TCR beta chains were sequenced, and detectable features were limited by the absence of alpha or paired-chain data. A further reported finding was that TCR beta sequences accurately predicted the HLA-A and HLA-B alleles for most subjects in the first cohort. According to a later genetic analysis, donors in an Asian-associated ancestry cluster had fewer N-insertions in productive TCRs than the approximately 630-donor mean. The authors suggested that the approach could potentially be generalized to other disease states and immunological phenotypes. A later analysis found that most CMV-associated TCR beta chains appeared HLA-restricted, with HLA associations seemingly driven largely by CMV exposure. The only immune exposure information available for the cohort was CMV serostatus. Some IMGT-functional V segments, including TRBV6-2 and TRBV6-3, could not be told apart with the 87-base-pair reads, so those segments were excluded. A later genetic analysis associated a missense DCLRE1C variant with V-gene and J-gene trimming of TCR beta chains, and an independent cohort replicated the association. The study gave a list of more than 150 TCR beta chains associated with cytomegalovirus. Assigning TCR associations to individual alleles was difficult when HLA alleles, especially DR and DQ, strongly co-occurred. Three of the identified cytomegalovirus-associated TCR beta chains were confirmed in vitro to be specific for cytomegalovirus antigens. A later analysis reported that several top co-occurrence clusters appeared linked to parvovirus B19, influenza, CMV and Epstein-Barr virus. The classifier was reported to diagnose cytomegalovirus status with high specificity and sensitivity in both the original and validation cohorts. Correlated functional status among segregating V segments might be attributable to linkage disequilibrium, but an unknown experimental factor could not be ruled out. Most TCR sequences were seen in very few donors, while some public TCRs were found in many individuals. A later analysis found that HLA-associated TCR beta chains were more clonally expanded and had lower generation probabilities than equally common non-associated chains. Because HLA typing was missing for some donors at each locus, association tests included only the typed subset.

From a lookup of the germline V gene (reference sequence), CDR1 and CDR2 are MNHEY and SMNVEV. The CDR3 covers 13 residues, taking in both the cysteine and the phenylalanine. Just CDR3 DNA is preserved here, 39 bases in frame from base 1. The junction shows trimming of 6 bases on V and 6 bases on J, plus 14 bases between the germline ends. To prepare the library, the immunoSEQ multiplex PCR assay was applied. A mixture of 60 forward primers for TCR Vbeta segments and 13 reverse primers for TCR Jbeta segments was used in the multiplex PCR. The CDR3 region of rearranged TCR beta genes was amplified from genomic DNA by a multiplex PCR assay. On the Illumina HiSeq System, the amplified TCR beta libraries were sequenced as 87-base-pair reads. Per the source publication's procedure: In a later analysis, roughly 80 million unique TCR beta chains were counted across the 690 or so repertoires, and around 11 million of these chains were shared by at least two donors. Raw reads were error-corrected and collapsed into unique sequences by a nearest-neighbor algorithm in which closely related sequences were merged to remove PCR and sequencing errors. V, D and J gene segments were assigned by aligning CDR3 sequences to IMGT reference sequences. Each retained sequence needed at least a six-nucleotide match to both a V gene segment and a J gene segment. A rearrangement counted as productive if the CDR3 had no stop codons and remained in frame with V and J, and every other rearrangement counted as non-productive. Following IMGT convention, CDR3 was defined as the stretch from the second conserved V-encoded cysteine to the conserved J-encoded phenylalanine. In an earlier analysis of 550 to 650 of the donors, sequences lacking an unambiguous match to a single V gene segment were excluded. In an earlier analysis of 587 of the donors, V segments were called functional above 56.7% productive rearrangements and were called segregating when the between-donor standard deviation exceeded 5%. A statistical classification framework was developed to diagnose cytomegalovirus status using the catalog of TCR beta chain sequences. In a later analysis, TCR nucleotide sequences were compared against IMGT/GENE-DB human TR gene sequences so that V and J genes could be assigned. The TCRdist pipeline was used in a later analysis to assign CDR3 sequences and most-parsimonious VDJ recombination scenarios. A later analysis defined each TCR beta chain by its CDR3 amino acid sequence plus V-gene family, and excluded reads lacking a unique V-gene family. In a later analysis, 450 to 600 highly shared, low-generation-probability nucleotide sequences were removed to address suspected cross-contamination and a sequencing artifact. In a later analysis, a clonal expansion index for each public chain was calculated from normalized within-repertoire ranks of inferred template counts. In a later analysis, generation probabilities were computed with a VDJ recombination model fitted to out-of-frame rearrangements, and the resulting probabilities were checked against IGoR. A later analysis scored TCR-TCR, TCR-HLA and TCR-CMV co-occurrence with hypergeometric tests, applying a repertoire-size bias correction to TCR pairs. A later analysis estimated false discovery rates by permuting HLA or CMV assignments 20 times. In a later analysis, co-occurring TCRs were grouped using DBSCAN, and TCRdist sequence similarity was added for clustering within HLA-allele-positive subsets. Repertoires with fewer than 30,000 or more than 120,000 public chains were left out of co-occurrence clustering, as were several repertoires with anomalous nucleotide sharing. The clones in this table, taken by TCRdb from immuneACCESS, are in-frame only. Not every clone is retained; where verified, under half of the shortfall comes from an unresolved V gene, and the cause of the rest is unknown. Clonal size and the V and J genes are those of that table, whereas D and trimming came from the DNA. The sample records about 140,000 clones, over 75% of which are singletons. The top ten clones comprise 2% to 2.5% of the sample.

In total, roughly 670 healthy bone marrow donors made up the cohort. All cohort members were sampled while nominally healthy, although unrecorded immune exposures were likely present. The donor tested CMV seronegative and was one of the 352 seronegative cohort members. A peripheral blood sample was provided by each donor, and peripheral blood mononuclear cells were used for TCR beta sequencing. Genomic DNA extraction from the blood cell samples was performed with the Qiagen DNeasy Blood Extraction Kit. In the case of this clone: No cognate antigen has been identified for it. The record has no base qualities; no much larger clone is one base away.

The sequencing sample was made of PBMCs. The rearrangement joined TRBV27 to TRBJ1-2, with TRBD1 as a weak D call on 5 bases. The source of this sequence is a man younger than 45 in good health and CMV-seronegative. The CDR3 region reads CASRSGLVNGYTF. The sequenced DNA: TGTGCCAGCAGATCGGGACTCGTAAATGGCTACACCTTC.